These 4 T cell receptor beta chains came from one sample sequenced in a study of cytomegalovirus exposure and HLA in healthy donors (dated by TCRdb to about 2017). Libraries were built with the immunoSEQ multiplex PCR assay. For the multiplex PCR, a mixture combining 60 forward primers for TCR Vbeta segments and 13 reverse primers for TCR Jbeta segments was used. As stored in TCRdb, this immuneACCESS dataset retains in-frame rearrangements with V and J assigned. A fraction of the clones does not appear; measured against another copy, unresolved V genes explain less than half of the discrepancy, and the remainder lacks a known reason. This sample is represented by approximately 220,000 clones; about 80% of them were singletons. The ten largest make up over 1.5% of the sample. What was sequenced was PBMCs. Receptors were obtained from a male donor in good health and CMV-seronegative.

The J gene is TRBJ2-5, the V gene TRBV10-3; D perhaps matches TRBD1 (5 bases). The CDR3 has 12 amino acids. V lost 6 bases and J 5 bases, leaving 10 bases between the germline ends. The germline V gene encodes CDR1 ENHRY and CDR2 SYGVKD. The DNA of the CDR3 is TGTGCCATCAGGGGGCCGGAGGAGACCCAGTACTTC. Translation: CAIRGPEETQYF.

The V call is TRBV28, the J call TRBJ1-1; tentative D call: TRBD1 (6 bases). CDR1 MDHEN and CDR2 SYDVKM come from the germline V gene. The CDR3 contains 22 residues. Trimming shortened V by 2 bases and J by 0 bases, and 31 bases separated the two germline ends. In DNA form, the CDR3 reads TGTGCCAGCAGTTTAGGTGGGTGGCAGGGGCCCCGAAGGTACAACATGAACACTGAAGCTTTCTTT. Amino acids: CASSLGGWQGPRRYNMNTEAFF.

This chain links TRBV5-6 with TRBJ2-5; TRBD1 matches at 7 bases. The CDR3 runs to 16 residues. The V segment lost 3 bases and the J segment 3 bases; nucleotides outside the gene matches: 11. Germline-derived CDR1 and CDR2 are SGHDT and YYEEEE. CDR3 nucleotides: TGTGCCAGCAGCTCCCCTGCGACAGGGCAAAAAGAGACCCAGTACTTC. As protein: CASSSPATGQKETQYF.

The chain employs TRBV7-6 and TRBJ2-5; 8 nucleotides match TRBD1. Germline V gives CDR1 SGHVS, CDR2 FNYEAQ. V lost 1 base and J lost 0; bases outside the gene matches: 7. This CDR3 has 17 amino acids. CDR3 protein: CASSLVFSGGYQETQYF. CDR3 coding DNA: TGTGCCAGCAGCTTAGTTTTCTCAGGGGGCTACCAAGAGACCCAGTACTTC.